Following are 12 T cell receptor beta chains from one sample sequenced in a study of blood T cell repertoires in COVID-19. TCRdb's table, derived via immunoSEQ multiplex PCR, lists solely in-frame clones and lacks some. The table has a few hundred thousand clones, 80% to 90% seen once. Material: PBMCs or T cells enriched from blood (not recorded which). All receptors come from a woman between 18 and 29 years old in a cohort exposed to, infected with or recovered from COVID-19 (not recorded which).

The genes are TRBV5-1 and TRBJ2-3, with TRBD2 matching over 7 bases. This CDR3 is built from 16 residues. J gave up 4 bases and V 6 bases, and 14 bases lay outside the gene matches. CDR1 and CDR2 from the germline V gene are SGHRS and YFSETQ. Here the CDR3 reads CASTETRAGAADTQYF. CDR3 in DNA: TGCGCCAGCACCGAGACTAGGGCGGGAGCTGCAGATACGCAGTATTTT.

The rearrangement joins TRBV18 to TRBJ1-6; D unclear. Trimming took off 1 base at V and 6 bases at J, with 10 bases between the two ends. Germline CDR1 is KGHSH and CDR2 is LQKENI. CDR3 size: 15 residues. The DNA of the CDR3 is TGTGCCAGCTCACCACTCCCTTCGGGTAATTCACCCCTCCACTTT. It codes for CASSPLPSGNSPLHF.

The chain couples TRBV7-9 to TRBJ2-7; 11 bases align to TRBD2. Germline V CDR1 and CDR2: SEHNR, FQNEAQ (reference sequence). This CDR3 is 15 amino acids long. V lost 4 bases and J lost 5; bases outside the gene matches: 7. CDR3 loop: CASSSVSGRANEQYF. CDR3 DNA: TGTGCCAGCAGCTCGGTTAGCGGGAGGGCCAACGAGCAGTACTTC.

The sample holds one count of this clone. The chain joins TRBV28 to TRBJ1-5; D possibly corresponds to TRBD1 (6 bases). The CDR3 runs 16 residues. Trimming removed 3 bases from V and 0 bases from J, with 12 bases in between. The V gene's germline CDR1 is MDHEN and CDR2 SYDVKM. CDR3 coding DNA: TGTGCCAGCAGTTTCCGGGACACTTATAGCAATCAGCCCCAGCATTTT. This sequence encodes CASSFRDTYSNQPQHF.

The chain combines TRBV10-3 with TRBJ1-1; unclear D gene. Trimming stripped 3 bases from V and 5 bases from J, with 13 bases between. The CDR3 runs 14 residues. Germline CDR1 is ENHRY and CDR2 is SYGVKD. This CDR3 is CAISDLRVRTEAFF. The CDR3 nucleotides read TGTGCCATCAGTGATCTAAGAGTGCGGACTGAAGCTTTCTTT.

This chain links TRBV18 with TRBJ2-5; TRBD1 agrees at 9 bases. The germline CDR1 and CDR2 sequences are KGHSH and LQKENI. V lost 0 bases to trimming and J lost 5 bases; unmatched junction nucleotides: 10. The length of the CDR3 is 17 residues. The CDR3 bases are TGTGCCAGCTCACCACCGGTTGGGGGACAGGGATGGGAGACCCAGTACTTC. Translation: CASSPPVGGQGWETQYF.

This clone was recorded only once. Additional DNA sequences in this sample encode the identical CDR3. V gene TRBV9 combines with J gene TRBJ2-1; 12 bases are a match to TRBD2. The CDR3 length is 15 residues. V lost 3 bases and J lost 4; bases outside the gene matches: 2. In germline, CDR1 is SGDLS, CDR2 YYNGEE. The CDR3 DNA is TGTGCCAGCAGCGCCCTAGCGGGGGGGTACAATGAGCAGTTCTTC. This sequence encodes CASSALAGGYNEQFF.

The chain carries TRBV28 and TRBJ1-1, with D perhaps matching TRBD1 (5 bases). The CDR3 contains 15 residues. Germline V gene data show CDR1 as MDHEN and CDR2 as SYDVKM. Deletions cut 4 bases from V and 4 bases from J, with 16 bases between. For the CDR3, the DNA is TGTGCCAGCAGTTCCCCCCAGGGCGTGGGCACTGAAGCTTTCTTT. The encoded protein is CASSSPQGVGTEAFF. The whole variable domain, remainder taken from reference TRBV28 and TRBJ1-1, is DVKVTQSSRYLVKRTGEKVFLECVQDMDHENMFWYRQDPGLGLRLIYFSYDVKMKEKGDIPEGYSVSREKKERFSLILESASTNQTSMYLCASSSPQGVGTEAFFGQGTRLTVV.

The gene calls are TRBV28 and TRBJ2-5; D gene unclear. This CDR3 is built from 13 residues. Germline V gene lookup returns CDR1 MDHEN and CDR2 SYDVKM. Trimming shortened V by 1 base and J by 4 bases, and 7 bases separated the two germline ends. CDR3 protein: CASSLSLSETQYF. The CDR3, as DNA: TGTGCCAGCAGTTTATCCCTTTCAGAGACCCAGTACTTC.

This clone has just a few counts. The CDR3 sequence: CASSRALAGGNEQFF. CDR3 sequence (DNA): TGTGCCAGCAGCCGGGCGCTAGCGGGGGGCAATGAGCAGTTCTTC. The V and J genes are TRBV7-3 and TRBJ2-1; 11 nucleotides align to TRBD2. CDR1 SGHTA and CDR2 FQGTGA come from the germline V gene. The CDR3 totals 15 residues. Trimming removed 5 bases from V and 6 bases from J; junction bases left unmatched: 6.

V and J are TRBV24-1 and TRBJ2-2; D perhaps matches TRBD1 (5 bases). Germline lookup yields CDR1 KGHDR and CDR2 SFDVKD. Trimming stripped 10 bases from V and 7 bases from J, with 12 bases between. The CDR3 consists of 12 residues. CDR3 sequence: CATMQGDGELFF. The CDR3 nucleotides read TGTGCCACTATGCAGGGTGACGGGGAGCTGTTTTTT.

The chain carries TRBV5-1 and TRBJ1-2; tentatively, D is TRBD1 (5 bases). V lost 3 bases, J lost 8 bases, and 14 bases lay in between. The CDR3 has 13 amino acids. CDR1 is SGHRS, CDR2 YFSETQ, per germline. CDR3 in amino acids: CASSSRQWGGYTF. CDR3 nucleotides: TGCGCCAGCAGCTCAAGACAGTGGGGAGGCTACACCTTC.